The 21 T cell receptor beta chains below were found in one sample sequenced in a study of cytomegalovirus exposure and HLA in healthy donors. PCR involved 60 Vbeta and 13 Jbeta primers. Method: immunoSEQ multiplex PCR; TCRdb's copy keeps in-frame clones and lacks some. The sample includes 110,000 to 150,000 clones, roughly 70% of them seen just once. The material sequenced was PBMCs. The receptors were gathered from a woman in her sixties in good health and CMV-seropositive.

A remark on this clone: The junction shows a germline mismatch at one end, possibly a read error. V usage is TRBV7-7 and J usage is TRBJ2-1, with 9 bases identical to TRBD2. CDR3 size: 15 residues. Germline V gene data show CDR1 as SSHAT and CDR2 as FNYEAQ (reference sequence). The chain's CDR3 is CASSLGGTSSNEQFF. The CDR3, as DNA: TGTGCTAGCAGCTTGGGGGGGACTAGCAGCAATGAGCAGTTCTTC.

This clone was recorded a few times. CDR3: CASSVDSLSGTEQFF. The CDR3 coding sequence is TGCGCCAGCAGCGTGGACTCCCTAAGTGGTACCGAGCAGTTCTTC. V and J are TRBV5-1 and TRBJ2-1, with D perhaps TRBD2 (5 bases). Germline V gives CDR1 SGHRS, CDR2 YFSETQ. The CDR3 is 15 residues long. With 4 bases removed from V and 10 bases from J, the gap between germline ends came to 21 bases.

The chain carries TRBV6-5 and TRBJ2-7; D is unclear. With 4 bases removed from V and 7 bases from J, the gap between germline ends came to 14 bases. Germline V gene lookup returns CDR1 MNHEY and CDR2 SVGAGI. The CDR3 is 13 residues long. The CDR3 protein is CASSSPRHGEQYF. In DNA, the CDR3 is TGTGCCAGCAGTTCCCCCCGACACGGAGAGCAGTACTTC.

This chain connects TRBV10-3 to TRBJ1-2; D gene uncertain. The germline V gene has CDR1 ENHRY and CDR2 SYGVKD. Trimming stripped 10 bases from V and 8 bases from J, with 29 bases between. The CDR3 has 16 amino acids. CDR3 sequence: CATTTRTEAPSWGYTF. CDR3 nucleotides: TGTGCCACCACGACCCGGACGGAGGCCCCGAGTTGGGGCTACACCTTC.

V and J are TRBV6-1 and TRBJ1-5; the match to TRBD1 covers 10 bases. The CDR3 contains 13 residues. The germline V gene has CDR1 MNHNS and CDR2 SASEGT. V trimming: 4 bases; J trimming: 8 bases; junction bases outside the gene matches: 2. The CDR3, as DNA: TGTGCCAGCAGTGTGACAGGGGGCGAGCCCCAGCATTTT. As protein: CASSVTGGEPQHF.

CDR3: CASSSGLAGQDEQYF. The DNA of the CDR3 is TGTGCCAGCAGCTCCGGACTAGCGGGACAGGATGAGCAGTACTTC. The V gene is TRBV7-3, the J gene TRBJ2-7, with 12 nucleotides matching TRBD2. J was trimmed by 7 bases and V by 4 bases; bases with no gene match: 8. CDR1 and CDR2 from the germline V gene are SGHTA and FQGTGA. The CDR3 totals 15 residues.

The chain joins TRBV7-9 to TRBJ1-2; TRBD1 matches at 7 bases. CDR1 and CDR2 (germline): SEHNR, FQNEAQ (reference sequence). The CDR3 totals 13 residues. J was trimmed by 4 bases and V by 5 bases; bases with no gene match: 4. This CDR3 is CASSPGQPYGYTF. The CDR3, as DNA: TGTGCCAGCAGCCCGGGACAGCCCTATGGCTACACCTTC.

This clone appeared once. V gene TRBV9 combines with J gene TRBJ2-3; the match to TRBD2 covers 8 bases. V gave up 3 bases and J gave up 6 bases; unmatched junction bases: 18. This CDR3 has 18 residues. Germline V lookup: CDR1 SGDLS, CDR2 YYNGEE. CDR3 sequence: CASSETIGWAGRVDTQYF. CDR3 nucleotides: TGTGCCAGCAGCGAGACCATTGGTTGGGCCGGGAGGGTGGATACGCAGTATTTT.

The rearrangement joins TRBV19 to TRBJ2-1; TRBD2 agrees at 11 bases. With 5 bases clipped from V and 9 bases from J, the junction kept 9 bases outside the gene matches. Germline CDR1 reads LNHDA; CDR2 reads SQIVND (reference sequence). The CDR3 totals 15 residues. CDR3: CASSVTSGSLSEQFF. CDR3 coding DNA: TGTGCCAGTAGTGTTACTAGCGGGAGTTTAAGTGAGCAGTTCTTC.

V gene TRBV7-9 combines with J gene TRBJ2-1, with TRBD2 as a possible D gene (6 bases). The CDR3 spans 14 residues. Germline V gene data show CDR1 as SEHNR and CDR2 as FQNEAQ (reference sequence). The V and J ends lost 5 bases and 6 bases respectively, with 14 bases between them. The DNA of the CDR3 is TGTGCCAGCAGCCTAAGAATGGGGGGCAATGAGCAGTTCTTC. Its protein product is CASSLRMGGNEQFF.

The rearrangement uses TRBV19 and TRBJ2-1, with 9 positions matching TRBD2. CDR3 length: 15 amino acids. Germline loops: CDR1 LNHDA, CDR2 SQIVND (reference sequence). After removal of 4 bases from V and 8 bases from J, the junction contained 9 bases not matched to a gene. The CDR3 is CASSKGAGGRDEQFF. CDR3 nucleotide sequence: TGTGCCAGTAGTAAGGGAGCGGGGGGACGGGATGAGCAGTTCTTC.

In DNA, the CDR3 is TGTGCCAGCAGCTTGGCAGGGAATGGGAACACTGAAGCTTTCTTT. It is translated as CASSLAGNGNTEAFF. This rearrangement joins TRBV5-8 to TRBJ1-1; tentative D call: TRBD1 (5 bases). From germline, CDR1 is SGHTS and CDR2 YDEGEE. The CDR3 has 15 amino acids. Deletions cut 0 bases from V and 1 base from J, with 10 bases between.

The rearrangement uses TRBV11-3 and TRBJ1-2; TRBD1 matches 11 bases. V was pared by 5 bases and J by 6 bases, with 2 bases of the junction left unmatched. The CDR3 is made up of 13 amino acids. CDR1 SGHNT and CDR2 YENEEA come from the germline V gene. CDR3 sequence: CASSRTGGDGYTF. In DNA form, the CDR3 reads TGTGCCAGCAGCAGGACAGGGGGCGATGGCTACACCTTC.

The chain recombines TRBV9 with TRBJ2-3; D gene ambiguous. The CDR3 extends over 15 amino acids. Germline V gives CDR1 SGDLS, CDR2 YYNGEE. Trimming pared 3 bases from V and 4 bases from J, leaving 15 bases between. The CDR3, as DNA: TGTGCCAGCAGCGCATCTCCGGCGGTCCCAGATACGCAGTATTTT. Protein sequence: CASSASPAVPDTQYF.

V is TRBV27 and J is TRBJ2-7; D remains ambiguous. Germline loops: CDR1 MNHEY, CDR2 SMNVEV (reference sequence). V lost 0 bases and J 3 bases, leaving 9 bases between the germline ends. The CDR3 consists of 14 residues. CDR3 nucleotides: TGTGCCAGCAGTTTATCTCTACCGCTCTACGAGCAGTACTTC. This codes for CASSLSLPLYEQYF.

The chain recombines TRBV9 with TRBJ2-7, with unresolved D. V lost 4 bases to trimming and J lost 0 bases, with 11 bases between them. Germline loops: CDR1 SGDLS, CDR2 YYNGEE. The length of the CDR3 is 14 residues. The CDR3 region is CASSPTVSSYEQYF. In DNA, the CDR3 is TGTGCCAGCAGCCCCACGGTGAGCTCCTACGAGCAGTACTTC. Based on the CDR3 plus reference TRBV9 and TRBJ2-7, the full variable domain is DSGVTQTPKHLITATGQRVTLRCSPRSGDLSVYWYQQSLDQGLQFLIQYYNGEERAKGNILERFSAQQFPDLHSELNLSSLELGDSALYFCASSPTVSSYEQYFGPGTRLTVT.

The rearrangement links TRBV9 to TRBJ2-2; weak D call: TRBD2 (5 bases). Germline CDR1 is SGDLS and CDR2 is YYNGEE. V shed 4 bases and J shed 4 bases, with 8 bases lying between them. The CDR3 is made up of 13 amino acids. CDR3 in DNA: TGTGCCAGCAGCCCTAGCCCCACCGGGGAGCTGTTTTTT. Its translation is CASSPSPTGELFF.

This chain's CDR3 is CASSEETSGNNEQFF. DNA of the CDR3: TGTGCCAGCAGTGAAGAGACTAGCGGGAACAATGAGCAGTTCTTC. The rearrangement joins TRBV2 to TRBJ2-1, with 11 nucleotides matching TRBD2. Germline CDR1 and CDR2: SNHLY and FYNNEI. The CDR3 runs 15 residues. The junction had 1 base not matched to a gene; V was cut back by 1 base and J by 5 bases.

In this sample, this clone turned up a few times. The chain combines TRBV28 with TRBJ1-1, with D possibly being TRBD1 (6 bases). The CDR3 length is 14 residues. V was clipped by 4 bases and J by 8 bases, with 17 bases between them. Germline V lookup: CDR1 MDHEN, CDR2 SYDVKM. The CDR3 DNA reads TGTGCCAGCAGTTCCACAGGGCGAGGGTACGAAGCTTTCTTT. Translation: CASSSTGRGYEAFF.

The chain recombines TRBV28 with TRBJ2-5; tentatively, D is TRBD1 (5 bases). The CDR3 has 13 amino acids. Germline V gene sequence: CDR1 MDHEN, CDR2 SYDVKM. V lost 3 bases and J lost 6, with 11 bases in between. CDR3 bases: TGTGCCAGCAGTTTCCTGCAGGGAAAGACCCAGTACTTC. Encoded protein: CASSFLQGKTQYF.

This clone came up a few times. This CDR3 is also generated by other DNA sequences in the sample. The V and J genes are TRBV5-1 and TRBJ1-5; no reliable D call. The germline CDR1 and CDR2 sequences are SGHRS and YFSETQ. Between the trimmed V and J ends, which lost 0 bases and 4 bases, there was a span of 5 bases. This CDR3 region has 13 residues. The CDR3 region is CASSLGQNQPQHF. The CDR3 DNA reads as TGCGCCAGCAGCTTGGGGCAGAATCAGCCCCAGCATTTT. Variable domain in full (rest from reference TRBV5-1 and TRBJ1-5): KAGVTQTPRYLIKTRGQQVTLSCSPISGHRSVSWYQQTPGQGLQFLFEYFSETQRNKGNFPGRFSGRQFSNSRSEMNVSTLELGDSALYLCASSLGQNQPQHFGDGTRLSIL.